The next 14 T cell receptor beta chains were all read from a single sample in a study of blood T cell repertoires in COVID-19. Method: immunoSEQ multiplex PCR; TCRdb's copy keeps in-frame clones and lacks some. Seen here are about 35,000 clones, roughly 78% observed once, and the top ten hold about 42%. The sample taken for sequencing was peripheral blood. The origin of the receptors is a man at least 80 years old with active or convalescent COVID-19.

The chain has TRBV2 and TRBJ1-2; the D gene is possibly TRBD1 (6 bases). This CDR3 has 13 residues. Germline CDR1 reads SNHLY; CDR2 reads FYNNEI. The V gene lost 4 bases and the J gene lost 7 bases, with 13 bases spanning the gap. DNA for the CDR3: TGTGCCAGCAGTGTGAACAGGGCCGGTGGCTACACCTTC. Residues: CASSVNRAGGYTF. Full variable domain (remainder filled in from reference TRBV2 and TRBJ1-2): EPEVTQTPSHQVTQMGQEVILRCVPISNHLYFYWYRQILGQKVEFLVSFYNNEISEKSEIFDDQFSVERPDGSNFTLKIRSTKLEDSAMYFCASSVNRAGGYTFGSGTRLTVV.

This chain joins TRBV11-3 and TRBJ2-5, with 7 bases lining up with TRBD2. This CDR3 comprises 17 residues. V lost 0 bases to trimming and J lost 3 bases; unmatched junction nucleotides: 10. CDR1 is SGHNT, CDR2 YENEEA, per germline. The CDR3 coding sequence is TGTGCCAGCAGCTTAGACAACCGCGGGGCGGGAGAAGAGACCCAGTACTTC. Translated, it gives CASSLDNRGAGEETQYF.

The DNA of the CDR3 is TGTGCCAGCAGTTTATTGGAGGGAAGGTACGAGCAGTACTTC. Its protein is CASSLLEGRYEQYF. The rearrangement links TRBV28 to TRBJ2-7, with a tentative D call TRBD2 (6 bases). This CDR3 contains 14 residues. Germline V gene lookup returns CDR1 MDHEN and CDR2 SYDVKM. V was cut by 1 base and J by 4 bases, with 11 bases left in between.

This clone was seen more than once but under ten times. The chain joins TRBV28 to TRBJ2-2, with 9 positions matching TRBD1. Per the germline V gene, CDR1 is MDHEN and CDR2 is SYDVKM. The CDR3 runs to 13 residues. The chain's CDR3 is CAGGTGFPGELFF. The CDR3 nucleotides read TGTGCGGGAGGGACAGGGTTCCCCGGGGAGCTGTTTTTT.

The rearrangement joins TRBV9 to TRBJ2-2; weak D call: TRBD2 (6 bases). The V end was cut by 4 bases, the J end by 5 bases, with 9 bases between. The germline V gene has CDR1 SGDLS and CDR2 YYNGEE. CDR3 length equals 13 residues. The CDR3 nucleotides are TGTGCCAGCAGCTTCGGGGGTACCGGGGAGCTGTTTTTT. It codes for CASSFGGTGELFF.

V gene TRBV7-2 combines with J gene TRBJ2-1; D might be TRBD1 (5 bases). In germline, CDR1 is SGHTA, CDR2 FQGNSA. This CDR3 region has 15 residues. V was cut by 6 bases and J by 4 bases, with 16 bases left in between. For the CDR3, the DNA is TGTGCCAGCAGGATAAACACCGCAGGGTACAATGAGCAGTTCTTC. Translated, it gives CASRINTAGYNEQFF. The whole variable domain, remainder taken from reference TRBV7-2 and TRBJ2-1, is GAGVSQSPSNKVTEKGKDVELRCDPISGHTALYWYRQSLGQGLEFLIYFQGNSAPDKSGLPSDRFSAERTGGSVSTLTIQRTQQEDSAVYLCASRINTAGYNEQFFGPGTRLTVL.

The V and J genes are TRBV7-2 and TRBJ2-1; 8 positions agree with TRBD2. Germline V gene sequence: CDR1 SGHTA, CDR2 FQGNSA. J was trimmed by 10 bases and V by 8 bases; bases with no gene match: 7. The CDR3 consists of 12 residues. CDR3 coding DNA: TGTGCCAGCTCGACTAGCGTGGGGGAGCAGTTCTTC. It codes for CASSTSVGEQFF.

This chain connects TRBV5-1 to TRBJ2-5, with 7 positions matching TRBD2. This CDR3 has 18 residues. The V gene's germline CDR1 is SGHRS and CDR2 YFSETQ. Trimming removed 1 base from V and 2 bases from J; junction bases left unmatched: 14. This chain's CDR3 is CASSLRPSGGELQETQYF. In DNA form, the CDR3 reads TGCGCCAGCAGCTTGCGGCCTAGCGGAGGCGAGCTTCAAGAGACCCAGTACTTC.

The chain combines TRBV19 with TRBJ1-4; 7 bases agree with TRBD1. This CDR3 is built from 14 residues. Germline values: CDR1 LNHDA, CDR2 SQIVND (reference sequence). V was pared by 5 bases and J by 1 base, with 1 base of the junction left unmatched. The CDR3 DNA follows: TGTGCCAGTAGTCACAGGGGAACTAATGAAAAACTGTTTTTT. Its translation is CASSHRGTNEKLFF.

The chain recombines TRBV6-5 with TRBJ1-1; maybe TRBD1 (5 bases). The CDR3 consists of 15 residues. Germline V gene data show CDR1 as MNHEY and CDR2 as SVGAGI. The ends were cut back, 4 bases at V and 3 bases at J, with 15 bases in the middle. This CDR3 is CASSSMGPPYTEAFF. CDR3 in DNA: TGTGCCAGCAGTTCAATGGGGCCTCCTTACACTGAAGCTTTCTTT.

This chain joins TRBV4-2 and TRBJ1-1, with D perhaps matching TRBD1 (6 bases). CDR3 length: 15 residues. Germline V gives CDR1 LGHNA, CDR2 YNFKEQ. V lost 2 bases and J lost 0, with 10 bases in between. The CDR3 nucleotides read TGTGCCAGCAGCCAAACGGACAGAGTGAACACTGAAGCTTTCTTT. This codes for CASSQTDRVNTEAFF.

This CDR3 reads CASSYDSRGPNYGYTF. CDR3 DNA: TGTGCCAGCAGTTACGACTCCAGGGGCCCTAACTATGGCTACACCTTC. This sequence joins TRBV6-6 and TRBJ1-2; tentatively, D is TRBD1 (6 bases). V was shortened by 2 bases and J by 0 bases, with 13 bases between the two germline ends. Germline loops: CDR1 MNHNY, CDR2 SVGAGI (reference sequence). The CDR3 runs to 16 residues.

The chain recombines TRBV5-1 with TRBJ1-2, with D possibly matching TRBD1 (6 bases). CDR1 and CDR2 (germline): SGHRS, YFSETQ. The CDR3 runs to 13 residues. Trimming cost V 0 bases and J 7 bases, with 10 bases left between them. The CDR3 region is CASSLDRVTGYTF. The CDR3 DNA is TGCGCCAGCAGCTTGGACAGGGTAACTGGCTACACCTTC.

The V call is TRBV6-6, the J call TRBJ2-5; D is perhaps TRBD1 (6 bases). CDR3 size: 13 residues. V was cut by 6 bases and J by 2 bases, with 10 bases left in between. CDR1 is MNHNY, CDR2 SVGAGI, per germline (reference sequence). In DNA, the CDR3 is TGTGCCAGCAGATTAGGACAGCAAGAGACCCAGTACTTC. Translating gives CASRLGQQETQYF.